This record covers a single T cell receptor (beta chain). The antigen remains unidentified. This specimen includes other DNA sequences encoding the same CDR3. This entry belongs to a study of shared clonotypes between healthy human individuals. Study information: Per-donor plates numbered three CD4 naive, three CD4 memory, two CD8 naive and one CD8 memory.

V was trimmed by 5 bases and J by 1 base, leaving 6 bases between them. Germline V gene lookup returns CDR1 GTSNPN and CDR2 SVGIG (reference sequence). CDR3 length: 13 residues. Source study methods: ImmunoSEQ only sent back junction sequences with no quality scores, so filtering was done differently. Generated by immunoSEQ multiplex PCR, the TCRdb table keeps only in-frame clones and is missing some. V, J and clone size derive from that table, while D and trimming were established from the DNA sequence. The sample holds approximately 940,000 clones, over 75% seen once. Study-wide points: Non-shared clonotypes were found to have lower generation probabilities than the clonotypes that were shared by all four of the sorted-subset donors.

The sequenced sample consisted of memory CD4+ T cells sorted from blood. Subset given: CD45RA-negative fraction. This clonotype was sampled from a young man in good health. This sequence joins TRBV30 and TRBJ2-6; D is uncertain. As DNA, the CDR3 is TGTGCCTGGGGGATTTCTGGGGCCAACGTCCTGACTTTC. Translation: CAWGISGANVLTF.